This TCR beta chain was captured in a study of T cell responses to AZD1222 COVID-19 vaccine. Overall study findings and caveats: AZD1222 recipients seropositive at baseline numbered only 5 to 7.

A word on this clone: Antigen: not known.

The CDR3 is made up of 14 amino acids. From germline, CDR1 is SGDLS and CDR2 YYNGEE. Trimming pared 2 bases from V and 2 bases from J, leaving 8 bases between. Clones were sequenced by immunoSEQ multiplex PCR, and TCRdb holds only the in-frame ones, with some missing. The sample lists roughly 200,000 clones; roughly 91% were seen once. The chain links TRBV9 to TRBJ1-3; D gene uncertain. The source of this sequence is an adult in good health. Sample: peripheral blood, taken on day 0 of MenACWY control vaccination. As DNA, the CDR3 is TGTGCCAGCAGCGTGGGGAACACTGGAAACACCATATATTTT. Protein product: CASSVGNTGNTIYF.